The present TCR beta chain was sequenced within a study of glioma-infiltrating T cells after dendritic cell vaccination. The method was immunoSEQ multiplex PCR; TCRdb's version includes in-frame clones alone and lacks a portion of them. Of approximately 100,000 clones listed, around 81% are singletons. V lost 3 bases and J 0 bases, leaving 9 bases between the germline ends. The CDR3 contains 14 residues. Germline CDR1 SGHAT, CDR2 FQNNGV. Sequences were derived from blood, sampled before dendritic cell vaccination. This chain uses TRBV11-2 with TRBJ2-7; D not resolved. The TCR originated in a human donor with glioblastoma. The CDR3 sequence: CASSFTWPSYEQYF. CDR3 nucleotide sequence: TGTGCCAGCAGCTTTACCTGGCCCTCCTACGAGCAGTACTTC.